This entry lists 20 T cell receptor beta chains sequenced from one sample in a study of blood T cells in healthy people across ages. A second PCR, run for 7 to 11 cycles, used a sample-barcoded 5' primer plus a J-beta primer mix. TCRdb passed the 5' RACE reads through MiXCR, listing each CDR3 protein once. In the table there are around 1.5 million distinct CDR3 sequences, approximately 59% of which are singletons. Sequencing used blood. These receptors were taken from a man aged 18 to 30 in good health.

The chain links TRBV12-3 or TRBV12-4 to TRBJ2-7; 10 bases map to TRBD2. The V and J ends lost 0 bases and 5 bases, in that order; junction bases with no gene match: 7. The CDR3 totals 16 residues. For the CDR3, the DNA is TGTGCCAGCAGTTTAGCGCTGGCTAGCGGGAGCCACGAGCAGTACTTC. Translated, it gives CASSLALASGSHEQYF.

CDR3 DNA sequence: TGCAGTGCTAGGGGACAGGGGGCGAGACCTGAAGCTTTCTTT. It codes for CSARGQGARPEAFF. This chain uses TRBV20-1 with TRBJ1-1; 12 positions match TRBD1. The germline gives CDR1 DFQATT, CDR2 SNEGSKA (reference sequence). V lost 3 bases, J lost 6 bases, and 5 bases stayed unmatched. This CDR3 has 14 residues.

J is TRBJ1-2 and V is TRBV10-3, with 7 bases aligning to TRBD1. CDR1 and CDR2 from the germline V gene are ENHRY and SYGVKD. This CDR3 region has 12 residues. After removal of 10 bases from V and 7 bases from J, the junction contained 9 bases not matched to a gene. The CDR3 reads CATALGTAGYTF. DNA of the CDR3: TGTGCCACCGCCTTAGGGACAGCTGGCTACACCTTC.

A few counts support this clonotype. The rearrangement links TRBV29-1 to TRBJ2-7, with D perhaps matching TRBD1 (5 bases). The CDR3 is made up of 15 amino acids. Trimming removed 0 bases from V and 1 base from J, with 13 bases in between. Germline V gene sequence: CDR1 SQVTM, CDR2 ANQGSEA. The CDR3 here is CSVEDRQDTSYEQYF. DNA of the CDR3: TGCAGCGTTGAAGATCGCCAGGACACATCCTACGAGCAGTACTTC.

This clonotype was seen only once. V usage is TRBV4-1 and J usage is TRBJ1-1, with unresolved D. Germline V gene lookup returns CDR1 MGHRA and CDR2 YSYEKL. The CDR3 length is 14 residues. V was trimmed by 2 bases and J by 1 base, leaving 8 bases between them. The CDR3 region has the DNA TGCGCCAGCAGCCAAAGGAGGGAGAACACTGAAGCTTTCTTT. Its translation is CASSQRRENTEAFF.

The gene calls are TRBV7-8 and TRBJ2-2; 8 nucleotides match TRBD1. CDR3 length: 16 amino acids. V was pared by 3 bases and J by 1 base, with 4 bases of the junction left unmatched. The V gene's germline CDR1 is SGHVS and CDR2 FQNEAQ. CDR3 sequence reads: CASSFRTGRNTGELFF. The CDR3 DNA reads TGTGCCAGCAGCTTTAGGACAGGGCGGAACACCGGGGAGCTGTTTTTT. The variable domain in full, with the rest retrieved from reference TRBV7-8 and TRBJ2-2, is GAGVSQSPRYKVAKRGQDVALRCDPISGHVSLFWYQQALGQGPEFLTYFQNEAQLDKSGLPSDRFFAERPEGSVSTLKIQRTQQEDSAVYLCASSFRTGRNTGELFFGEGSRLTVL.

The J gene is TRBJ2-7, the V gene TRBV10-3; 7 bases are a match to TRBD1. The CDR3 is 14 amino acids. The V segment lost 5 bases and the J segment 2 bases; nucleotides outside the gene matches: 6. CDR1 and CDR2 (germline): ENHRY, SYGVKD. The CDR3 spells CAISITTGPYEQYF. CDR3 sequence (DNA): TGTGCCATCAGTATCACGACAGGGCCCTACGAGCAGTACTTC.

The chain uses TRBV12-3 or TRBV12-4 and TRBJ2-2; a possible D gene is TRBD1 (5 bases). The CDR3 totals 16 residues. Trimming cost V 5 bases and J 2 bases, with 15 bases left between them. CDR3 bases: TGTGCCAGCAGTGCGGCAGGGCCTTCCAACACCGGGGAGCTGTTTTTT. Its protein is CASSAAGPSNTGELFF.

The chain links TRBV2 to TRBJ2-7, with D possibly matching TRBD2 (6 bases). With 2 bases removed from V and 0 bases from J, the gap between germline ends came to 17 bases. In germline, CDR1 is SNHLY, CDR2 FYNNEI. CDR3 size: 17 residues. CDR3 amino acids: CASSEPRGLAISYEQYF. Written as DNA, the CDR3 is TGTGCCAGCAGTGAACCGAGGGGCCTAGCGATCTCCTACGAGCAGTACTTC.

CDR3 protein: CSVERGDHAPRYF. The CDR3 DNA sequence: TGCAGCGTTGAACGCGGTGACCACGCGCCCCGGTACTTC. This sequence joins TRBV29-1 and TRBJ2-5; D is ambiguous. The V end lost 2 bases, the J end lost 13 bases, and 20 bases lay between the germline ends. Germline V gene lookup returns CDR1 SQVTM and CDR2 ANQGSEA. This CDR3 comprises 13 residues. Using reference TRBV29-1 and TRBJ2-5 for the parts outside the CDR3, the full variable domain is SAVISQKPSRDICQRGTSLTIQCQVDSQVTMMFWYRQQPGQSLTLIATANQGSEATYESGFVIDKFPISRPNLTFSTLTVSNMSPEDSSIYLCSVERGDHAPRYFGPGTRLLVL.

The chain is built from TRBV27 and TRBJ2-7, with TRBD1 matching over 9 bases. The CDR3 length is 17 residues. The trim removed 6 bases at V and 0 bases at J, leaving 12 bases unmatched. Per germline, CDR1 MNHEY and CDR2 SMNVEV (reference sequence). CDR3 nucleotide sequence: TGTGCCAGCAGGAGTCGAAGCGACAGGGGGTACTCCTACGAGCAGTACTTC. Protein sequence: CASRSRSDRGYSYEQYF.

This sequence joins TRBV4-1 and TRBJ2-1, with no clear D. V lost 0 bases and J 2 bases, leaving 11 bases between the germline ends. Looked up from germline, CDR1 is MGHRA and CDR2 is YSYEKL. The CDR3 covers 16 residues. The CDR3 sequence: CASSQDITDAYNEQFF. As DNA, the CDR3 is TGCGCCAGCAGCCAAGATATTACGGATGCCTACAATGAGCAGTTCTTC.

Only one count was recorded for this clonotype. Here the CDR3 reads CASSPYLSGTANYGYTF. The CDR3 bases are TGTGCCAGCAGCCCATATTTATCCGGGACAGCGAACTATGGCTACACCTTC. The V gene is TRBV7-2, the J gene TRBJ1-2, with 7 bases identical to TRBD1. V shed 5 bases and J 2 bases; nucleotides not matched to a gene: 14. Germline V gene sequence: CDR1 SGHTA, CDR2 FQGNSA. The CDR3 spans 17 residues.

V gene TRBV4-2 combines with J gene TRBJ1-1, with D perhaps matching TRBD1 (6 bases). Trimming removed 1 base from V and 1 base from J, with 13 bases in between. The CDR3 is made up of 16 amino acids. CDR1 and CDR2 from the germline V gene are LGHNA and YNFKEQ. As DNA, the CDR3 is TGTGCCAGCAGCCAAGCACAAGGGGGACCGAACACTGAAGCTTTCTTT. Translating it yields CASSQAQGGPNTEAFF.

This clonotype was picked up a small number of times. This chain links TRBV3-1 with TRBJ1-2, with a possible D match to TRBD1 (6 bases). The CDR3 consists of 15 residues. Trimming removed 0 bases from V and 0 bases from J, with 8 bases in between. Germline loops: CDR1 LGHDT, CDR2 YNNKEL (reference sequence). CDR3 sequence (DNA): TGTGCCAGCAGCCAAGATCAGGGGCCTAACTATGGCTACACCTTC. It codes for CASSQDQGPNYGYTF. The full variable domain, rest sourced from reference TRBV3-1 and TRBJ1-2, is DTAVSQTPKYLVTQMGNDKSIKCEQNLGHDTMYWYKQDSKKFLKIMFSYNNKELIINETVPNRFSPKSPDKAHLNLHINSLELGDSAVYFCASSQDQGPNYGYTFGSGTRLTVV.

A few counts support this clonotype. J is TRBJ2-7 and V is TRBV20-1, with D possibly being TRBD2 (5 bases). V lost 0 bases to trimming and J lost 0 bases, with 12 bases between them. The CDR3 runs to 15 residues. Germline CDR1 is DFQATT and CDR2 is SNEGSKA (reference sequence). The CDR3 sequence is CSARDREGNSYEQYF. CDR3 DNA sequence: TGCAGTGCTAGAGATCGGGAAGGGAACTCCTACGAGCAGTACTTC.

The rearrangement uses TRBV6-4 and TRBJ1-2; D is uncertain. Germline CDR1 is MRHNA and CDR2 is SNTAGT. The V and J ends lost 0 bases and 10 bases respectively, with 9 bases between them. This CDR3 has 12 amino acids. The CDR3 protein is CASSDSGRIYTF. The CDR3 nucleotides are TGTGCCAGCAGTGACTCGGGTCGGATCTACACCTTC.

The chain joins TRBV6-5 to TRBJ2-3; 7 bases are shared with TRBD2. With 4 bases clipped from V and 2 bases from J, the junction kept 6 bases outside the gene matches. This CDR3 spans 15 amino acids. Germline assignment: CDR1 MNHEY and CDR2 SVGAGI. CDR3 DNA: TGTGCCAGCAGTTTGGGGCGGGGGTACACAGATACGCAGTATTTT. Protein product: CASSLGRGYTDTQYF.

The rearrangement joins TRBV4-1 to TRBJ2-5; D call uncertain. CDR1 MGHRA and CDR2 YSYEKL come from the germline V gene. Trimming removed 4 bases from V and 2 bases from J, with 14 bases in between. This CDR3 is built from 15 residues. CDR3 DNA sequence: TGCGCCAGCAGCCTCGGGCCAAGAGAACAAGAGACCCAGTACTTC. This sequence encodes CASSLGPREQETQYF.

The chain carries TRBV6-5 and TRBJ1-1, with 7 bases that match TRBD1. Germline CDR1 MNHEY, CDR2 SVGAGI. The CDR3 runs 15 residues. The V gene end was trimmed by 6 bases and the J gene end by 8 bases; junction bases not matched to a gene: 15. CDR3 nucleotides: TGTGCCAGCAGAGCAAGCCCACAGGGGCGGCTGGAAGCTTTCTTT. This encodes CASRASPQGRLEAFF.